The 15 T cell receptor beta chains in this list originate from one sample, sequenced in a study of cytomegalovirus exposure and HLA in healthy donors. The primer mix had 60 Vbeta and 13 Jbeta primers. Data came from immunoSEQ multiplex PCR; TCRdb stores just in-frame clones and leaves some out. The sample contains 100,000 to 150,000 clones, 75% to 85% of which appear only once. The sample was PBMCs. These receptors all come from a young man in good health and CMV-seropositive.

A note on this clone: The final CDR3 position lacks the conserved phenylalanine or tryptophan, pointing to a likely read error. This chain links TRBV5-1 with TRBJ1-1; TRBD1 aligns across 7 bases. CDR1 and CDR2 (germline): SGHRS, YFSETQ. Trimming at V came to 4 bases and at J to 3 bases, leaving 9 bases not matched to a gene. The CDR3 has 15 residues. The CDR3, as DNA: TGCGCCAGCAGCCTTAACAGGGGATGGGACACTGAAGCTTTCTCT. It specifies CASSLNRGWDTEAFS.

The rearrangement uses TRBV19 and TRBJ2-1; 9 positions agree with TRBD1. Germline assignment: CDR1 LNHDA and CDR2 SQIVND (reference sequence). Trimming cost V 7 bases and J 4 bases; bases outside gene matches: 8. The CDR3 covers 15 residues. This CDR3 reads CASTFGTGSYNEQFF. The DNA of the CDR3 is TGTGCCAGTACCTTCGGGACAGGGAGTTACAATGAGCAGTTCTTC.

Notes on this clone: The same CDR3 arises from other DNA sequences in this sample as well. V is TRBV6-1 and J is TRBJ1-1; no clear D gene. V was shortened by 11 bases and J by 4 bases, with 20 bases between the two germline ends. There are 14 residues in the CDR3. CDR1 MNHNS and CDR2 SASEGT come from the germline V gene. The CDR3 coding sequence is TGTGCCGGACTAAATACGGGGAGGCCCACTGAAGCTTTCTTT. As protein: CAGLNTGRPTEAFF.

The sample holds a few counts of this clone. V gene TRBV5-1 combines with J gene TRBJ1-1; the match to TRBD1 covers 8 bases. Germline-derived CDR1 and CDR2 are SGHRS and YFSETQ. This CDR3 is built from 16 residues. J lost 4 bases, V lost 1 base, and 9 bases had no gene match. The CDR3: CASSLHTDRAATEAFF. CDR3 nucleotide sequence: TGCGCCAGCAGCTTGCACACGGACAGGGCTGCCACTGAAGCTTTCTTT. Looking up the rest from reference TRBV5-1 and TRBJ1-1 gives the full variable domain: KAGVTQTPRYLIKTRGQQVTLSCSPISGHRSVSWYQQTPGQGLQFLFEYFSETQRNKGNFPGRFSGRQFSNSRSEMNVSTLELGDSALYLCASSLHTDRAATEAFFGQGTRLTVV.

This chain links TRBV6-1 with TRBJ1-6; D not resolved. Germline CDR1 reads MNHNS; CDR2 reads SASEGT. The CDR3 loop spans 16 amino acids. V lost 2 bases and J 7 bases, leaving 15 bases between the germline ends. CDR3 nucleotides: TGTGCCAGCAGTGAATTAGTGTTAGGCGGAAATTCACCCCTCCACTTT. As protein: CASSELVLGGNSPLHF.

This clone turned up a few times. This rearrangement joins TRBV9 to TRBJ2-3; the D is unclear. Trimming shortened V by 2 bases and J by 8 bases, and 12 bases separated the two germline ends. Per germline, CDR1 SGDLS and CDR2 YYNGEE. This CDR3 comprises 13 residues. CDR3 amino acids: CASSVISAGTQYF. CDR3 nucleotide sequence: TGTGCCAGCAGCGTTATCTCCGCCGGTACGCAGTATTTT.

The chain uses TRBV7-8 and TRBJ2-7; D is ambiguous. In germline, CDR1 is SGHVS, CDR2 FQNEAQ. Trimming removed 2 bases at V and 2 bases at J, with 10 bases between. The CDR3 has 14 amino acids. CDR3: CASSLLGLAYEQYF. The DNA of the CDR3 is TGTGCCAGCAGCTTATTAGGCCTAGCCTACGAGCAGTACTTC.

V is TRBV21-1 and J is TRBJ1-5; the D call TRBD1 from the table was never checked on the DNA. TRBV21-1 is flagged as a pseudogene. This CDR3 has 16 residues. CDR3 in DNA: TGTGCCAGCAGCAAAATTTCGGTCGACAGGGGCCAGCCCCAGCATTTT. It yields the protein CASSKISVDRGQPQHF.

CDR3 region: CASSRPRGGQETQYF. The CDR3 DNA is TGTGCCAGCAGCCGACCCCGGGGGGGTCAAGAGACCCAGTACTTC. The chain couples TRBV28 to TRBJ2-5, with TRBD2 matching over 8 bases. The CDR3 loop spans 15 amino acids. Germline V gives CDR1 MDHEN, CDR2 SYDVKM. J lost 2 bases, V lost 6 bases, and 8 bases had no gene match.

This clone was recorded a few times. The rearrangement joins TRBV6-5 to TRBJ1-5, with a weak D call TRBD1 (5 bases). V was trimmed by 5 bases and J by 3 bases, leaving 11 bases between them. CDR1 and CDR2 (germline): MNHEY, SVGAGI. The CDR3 is 14 amino acids. Here the CDR3 DNA reads TGTGCCAGCAGTGGGTCAGGGAACAATCAGCCCCAGCATTTT. Protein sequence: CASSGSGNNQPQHF.

In its sample, this clone was seen a few times. The V call is TRBV29-1, the J call TRBJ2-1; a weak D match, TRBD1 (6 bases). Germline loops: CDR1 SQVTM, CDR2 ANQGSEA. The V end lost 7 bases, the J end lost 6 bases, and 10 bases lay between the germline ends. The CDR3 consists of 11 residues. Here the CDR3 reads CSGARGNEQFF. The CDR3 DNA reads as TGCAGCGGAGCCAGGGGCAATGAGCAGTTCTTC.

V gene TRBV29-1 combines with J gene TRBJ1-1; TRBD1 agrees at 9 bases. The CDR3 is 13 amino acids. Trimming removed 4 bases from V and 3 bases from J; junction bases left unmatched: 3. Germline V lookup: CDR1 SQVTM, CDR2 ANQGSEA. The CDR3 DNA sequence: TGCAGCGTTGTGACAGGGGGTGACACTGAAGCTTTCTTT. Translated: CSVVTGGDTEAFF.

The V gene is TRBV9, the J gene TRBJ2-1; D possibly corresponds to TRBD2 (7 bases). This CDR3 has 15 residues. Trimming took off 0 bases at V and 4 bases at J, with 11 bases between the two ends. CDR1 is SGDLS and CDR2 is YYNGEE in the germline V gene. The CDR3 DNA follows: TGTGCCAGCAGCGTAGGCGGGGGCGCATACAATGAGCAGTTCTTC. It yields the protein CASSVGGGAYNEQFF.

The rearrangement uses TRBV6-6 and TRBJ2-7; TRBD2 matches 11 bases. Per the germline V gene, CDR1 is MNHNY and CDR2 is SVGAGI (reference sequence). Trimming cost V 10 bases and J 9 bases; bases outside gene matches: 8. This CDR3 is built from 12 residues. The CDR3 spells CATLSGGDVQYF. The CDR3 coding sequence is TGTGCCACCCTTAGCGGGGGGGACGTGCAGTACTTC.

This chain joins TRBV6-1 and TRBJ2-1; the match to TRBD2 covers 9 bases. Germline V gene sequence: CDR1 MNHNS, CDR2 SASEGT. Trimming took 3 bases from V and 6 from J; bases not matched to a gene: 6. The CDR3 has 15 residues. The CDR3 DNA is TGTGCCAGCAGTGAGAGGCGGGGGGGCCGCAATGAGCAGTTCTTC. Translating it yields CASSERRGGRNEQFF.